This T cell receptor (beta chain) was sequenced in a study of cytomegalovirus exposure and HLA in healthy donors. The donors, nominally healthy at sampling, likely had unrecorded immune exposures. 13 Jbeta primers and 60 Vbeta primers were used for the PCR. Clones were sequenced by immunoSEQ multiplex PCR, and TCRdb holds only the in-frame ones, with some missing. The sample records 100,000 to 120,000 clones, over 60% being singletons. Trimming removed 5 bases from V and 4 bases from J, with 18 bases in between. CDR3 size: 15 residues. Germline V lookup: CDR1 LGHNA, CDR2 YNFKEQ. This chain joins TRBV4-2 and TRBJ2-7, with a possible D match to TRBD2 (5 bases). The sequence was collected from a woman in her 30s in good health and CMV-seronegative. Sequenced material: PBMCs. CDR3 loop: CASSKASAGPYEQYF. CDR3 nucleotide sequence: TGTGCCAGCAGCAAAGCCTCCGCGGGTCCATACGAGCAGTACTTC.